This T cell receptor beta chain was sequenced in a study of patients and donors after allogeneic stem cell transplantation. This clonotype came up a few times. Each CDR3 protein gets one entry after TCRdb re-called the RT-PCR reads with MiXCR. In the table there are more than 850,000 distinct CDR3 sequences, approximately 19% of which are singletons. The V and J ends lost 0 bases and 9 bases, in that order; junction bases with no gene match: 9. CDR1 SQVTM and CDR2 ANQGSEA come from the germline V gene. The CDR3 consists of 15 residues. Sequenced sample: blood, either unsorted or a sorted T cell fraction (not recorded which). The chain recombines TRBV29-1 with TRBJ2-1; 9 bases are shared with TRBD1. The clonotype was recovered from a human donor who was either an allogeneic HSCT recipient or a stem cell or donor lymphocyte infusion donor (not recorded which). It is not recorded whose cells these are; they may come from a transplant donor. The CDR3 sequence is CSVEDLGQGGGEQFF. The CDR3 region has the DNA TGCAGCGTTGAAGATCTGGGACAGGGAGGCGGTGAGCAGTTCTTC.